A selection of T cell receptor beta chains follows, all from one sample in a study of blood T cell repertoires in COVID-19. Using immunoSEQ multiplex PCR, the repertoire was profiled, and TCRdb retains in-frame clones only, with some absent. Seen here are roughly 80,000 clones, about 80% observed once, and the top ten hold about an eighth. The sample taken for sequencing was peripheral blood. Receptors originate from a human donor in a cohort sampled during active COVID-19. CDR3s include the opening cysteine and the closing phenylalanine or tryptophan. The D gene is left open where the match is weak. A row's size may be missing; if present it is once, few, many or a size class.

>TRBV7-2|.|TRBD2|TRBJ2-1
TGTGCCAGCAGCTTAATGGGGGGGGGAATGAATGAGCAGTTCTTC
CASSLMGGGMNEQFF
>TRBV7-2|.|TRBD1|TRBJ1-2
TGTGCCAGCAGCTTAGACCAGGGGGTCGTTGGCTACACCTTC
CASSLDQGVVGYTF
>TRBV3-1/TRBV3-2|.|TRBD1|TRBJ1-3
TGTGCCAGCAGCCAGCAGGGGGTTTCAGGGAACACCATATATTTT
CASSQQGVSGNTIYF
>TRBV7-8|.|.|TRBJ2-6
TGTGCCAGCAGCTTTTTAGGAGGCTCTGGGGCCAACGTCCTGACTTTC
CASSFLGGSGANVLTF
>TRBV20-1|.|TRBD2|TRBJ2-3
TGCAGTGCTAGTAGCGCTAGCGGGGGAGGTATAGATACGCAGTATTTT
CSASSASGGGIDTQYF
>TRBV3-1/TRBV3-2|.|TRBD1|TRBJ2-1
TGTGCCAGCAGCCAGACGATAGGACAGGGGAATGAGCAGTTCTTC
CASSQTIGQGNEQFF
>TRBV5-6|.|TRBD2|TRBJ2-3
TGTGCCAGCAGCTCCCTAGCGGGGGGAGATACGCAGTATTTT
CASSSLAGGDTQYF
>TRBV6-6|.|TRBD1|TRBJ1-1
TGTGCCAGCAGTGGGACAGGGTTCGCTGAAGCTTTCTTT
CASSGTGFAEAFF
>TRBV7-9|.|TRBD1|TRBJ2-6
TGTGCCAGCAGCTTCAGGACAGGAGAATTAGCTGGGGCCAACGTCCTGACTTTC
CASSFRTGELAGANVLTF
>TRBV29-1|once|TRBD1|TRBJ1-1
TGCAGCACCCGGGACAGGGCGGGGGGAACTGAAGCTTTCTTT
CSTRDRAGGTEAFF
>TRBV6-6|once|.|TRBJ2-7
TGTGCCAGCAGTTACGACAGTTATAGCTCCTACGAGCAGTACTTC
CASSYDSYSSYEQYF
>TRBV7-6|.|.|TRBJ2-2
TGTGCCAGCAGCTTAGCAACAGGGTGGTCCGGGGAGCTGTTTTTT
CASSLATGWSGELFF
>TRBV28|.|.|TRBJ1-4
TGTGCCAGCAGTCCCCCGGGGGGTATAAGAGAAAAACTGTTTTTT
CASSPPGGIREKLFF
>TRBV5-1|.|TRBD1|TRBJ2-7
TGCGCCAGCAGCCCGCGCGGACAGGGGCACTACGAGCAGTACTTC
CASSPRGQGHYEQYF
>TRBV5-1|once|.|TRBJ1-3
TGCGCCAGCAGCTTGAGCACCGACTCTGGAAACACCATATATTTT
CASSLSTDSGNTIYF
>TRBV2|.|.|TRBJ1-2
TGTGCCAGCAGGAATGGGGGCGTATGGAGCTATGGCTACACCTTC
CASRNGGVWSYGYTF
>TRBV6-6|.|TRBD1|TRBJ1-2
TGTGCCAGCAGTTACACCGGGACAGGGGATGGCTACACCTTC
CASSYTGTGDGYTF
>TRBV6-2/TRBV6-3|.|.|TRBJ1-1
TGTGCCAGCAGTTCCCCGACAGACGTGAACACTGAAGCTTTCTTT
CASSSPTDVNTEAFF
>TRBV19|.|.|TRBJ1-2
TGTGCCAGTAGTCCTCCCGCACGGAACTATGGCTACACCTTC
CASSPPARNYGYTF
>TRBV18|once|TRBD1|TRBJ2-7
TGTGCCAGCTCACCGGACAGGCGGAGCTCCTACGAGCAGTACTTC
CASSPDRRSSYEQYF
>TRBV4-2|.|TRBD2|TRBJ2-4
TGTGCCAGCAGCTTACCCGGGGGGGCGGCCAAAAACATTCAGTACTTC
CASSLPGGAAKNIQYF
>TRBV13|.|.|TRBJ2-7
TGTGCCAGCCTTAGCAGCGGGTATAGCTCCTACGAGCAGTACTTC
CASLSSGYSSYEQYF
>TRBV3-1/TRBV3-2|.|TRBD2|TRBJ2-7
TGTGCCAGCAGCCAAGTTAGCGGGGGGAACTACGAGCAGTACTTC
CASSQVSGGNYEQYF
>TRBV9|once|.|TRBJ1-1
TGTGCCAGCAGCGTAAACCAGGGCATCGGGAACACTGAAGCTTTCTTT
CASSVNQGIGNTEAFF
>TRBV18|.|.|TRBJ1-4
TGTGCCAGCTCACTATCAGGGTTGGCTAATGAAAAACTGTTTTTT
CASSLSGLANEKLFF
>TRBV5-5|.|TRBD1|TRBJ2-5
TGTGCCAGCAGCTTGGGCACAGGGGAAGAGACCCAGTACTTC
CASSLGTGEETQYF
>TRBV7-9|.|.|TRBJ1-1
TGTGCCAGCAGCTTATTGGGGGGTTTCACTGAAGCTTTCTTT
CASSLLGGFTEAFF
>TRBV7-2|.|.|TRBJ1-2
TGTGCCAGCAGCTTAGGGGGGCCCCCTGGCTATGGCTACACCTTC
CASSLGGPPGYGYTF
>TRBV28|.|.|TRBJ1-1
TGTGCCAGCAGTCCTCCCGGGAGAATCAAGACTGAAGCTTTCTTT
CASSPPGRIKTEAFF
>TRBV2|.|.|TRBJ1-6
TGTGCCAGCAGTGATCTCGGGTCACCCCTCCACTTT
CASSDLGSPLHF
>TRBV19|.|.|TRBJ1-2
TGTGCCAGTAGTCTTTTCCCCCCGGAGGGGAACTATGGCTACACCTTC
CASSLFPPEGNYGYTF
>TRBV9|.|TRBD2|TRBJ2-3
TGTGCCAGCGGGGCTAGCGGGGGTAGCACAGATACGCAGTATTTT
CASGASGGSTDTQYF
>TRBV7-6|.|TRBD2|TRBJ2-3
TGTGCCAGCAGCACCGTTAGCGGGGGGGGAGATACGCAGTATTTT
CASSTVSGGGDTQYF
>TRBV7-6|.|TRBD2|TRBJ2-4
TGTGCCAGCAGCCCAAGGACTAGTGGGGACATTCAGTACTTC
CASSPRTSGDIQYF
>TRBV7-9|many|.|TRBJ1-1
TGTGCCAGCAGCTTACATGTCATGAACACTGAAGCTTTCTTT
CASSLHVMNTEAFF
>TRBV27|.|TRBD1|TRBJ2-7
TGTGCCAGCAAGCTGACAGGGGGTTCCTACGAGCAGTACTTC
CASKLTGGSYEQYF
>TRBV5-6|once|TRBD1|TRBJ2-5
TGTGCCAGCAGGCCGGGACAGGGTGGAAGAGAGACCCAGTACTTC
CASRPGQGGRETQYF
>TRBV14|.|.|TRBJ2-2
TGTGCCAGCAGCCCCCGACTAGGCGGGACCGGGGAGCTGTTTTTT
CASSPRLGGTGELFF
>TRBV12-3/TRBV12-4|.|.|TRBJ2-7
TGTGCCAGCAGACAGGGAAGCTACGAGCAGTACTTC
CASRQGSYEQYF
>TRBV19|.|.|TRBJ1-4
TGTGCCAGTAGTATTACAGGGACTAATGAAAAACTGTTTTTT
CASSITGTNEKLFF
>TRBV12-2|.|.|TRBJ2-1
TGTGCAAGTCGCTTAGGTGAGCGGGGGGGCGTAAATGAGCAGTTCTTC
CASRLGERGGVNEQFF
>TRBV20-1|.|.|TRBJ1-2
TGCAACGCTAGATCGTATGGCTACACCTTC
CNARSYGYTF
>TRBV29-1|.|TRBD1|TRBJ2-1
TGCAGCACCTACAGGGGGCATCGCAATGAGCAGTTCTTC
CSTYRGHRNEQFF
>TRBV4-1|.|.|TRBJ2-1
TGCGCCAGCAGCCCCGGGACTTACTCCTACAATGAGCAGTTCTTC
CASSPGTYSYNEQFF
>TRBV30|.|.|TRBJ1-1
TGTGCCTGGAACCGGGGAGGAGACACTGAAGCTTTCTTT
CAWNRGGDTEAFF
>TRBV19|.|.|TRBJ1-5
TGTGCCAGTAGTATGATTCGGCAGCCCCAGCATTTT
CASSMIRQPQHF
>TRBV6-5|.|TRBD1|TRBJ2-7
TGTGCCAGCAGTTACGGGACAGGGGGCAGCGAGCAGTACTTC
CASSYGTGGSEQYF
>TRBV28|.|.|TRBJ1-1
TGTGCCAGCAGTTTTAGTATGAACACTGAAGCTTTCTTT
CASSFSMNTEAFF
>TRBV19|few|TRBD1|TRBJ1-6
TGTGCCAGTAAACTGGACAGGGCTAGATCACCCCTCCACTTT
CASKLDRARSPLHF
>TRBV18|.|.|TRBJ2-3
TGTGCCAGCTCACCACCCTCCACAGATACGCAGTATTTT
CASSPPSTDTQYF
>TRBV7-9|.|TRBD1|TRBJ1-4
TGTGCCAGCAGCTCACAGGGGCTAGCTAATGAAAAACTGTTTTTT
CASSSQGLANEKLFF
>TRBV5-1|.|.|TRBJ1-4
TGCGCCAGCAGCTTGGGGCACGCCAATAATGAAAAACTGTTTTTT
CASSLGHANNEKLFF
>TRBV5-6|.|.|TRBJ2-3
TGTGCCAGCAGCCACGGTAGTACGCAGTATTTT
CASSHGSTQYF
>TRBV21-1|.|.|TRBJ1-5
TGTGCCAGCAGCAAAGAGGGGCGGCAGGCCTGGAGCAATCAGCCCCAGCATTTT
CASSKEGRQAWSNQPQHF
>TRBV6-4|.|TRBD2|TRBJ2-2
TGTGCCAGCAGATCAAGCGGGGGGAACACCGGGGAGCTGTTTTTT
CASRSSGGNTGELFF
>TRBV3-1/TRBV3-2|.|TRBD2|TRBJ2-3
TGTGCCAGCAGTCTAAGCGGGGGCTCAGATACGCAGTATTTT
CASSLSGGSDTQYF
>TRBV19|.|.|TRBJ1-6
TGTGCCAGTAGTATGGCAGGGGTCTATAATTCACCCCTCCACTTT
CASSMAGVYNSPLHF